These 22 T cell receptor beta chains were sequenced from one sample in a study of blood T cell repertoires in COVID-19. The assay was immunoSEQ multiplex PCR, and TCRdb's table has in-frame clones only and misses some. The sample consists of approximately 150,000 clones, around 83% of them appearing once. Sequencing was done on a sample of peripheral blood. The receptors originated from a human donor with acute or convalescent COVID-19. The donor label of this sample is uncertain.

This clone was recorded a few times. The genes are TRBV4-3 and TRBJ1-2, with 10 bases identical to TRBD1. From germline, CDR1 is LGHNA and CDR2 YSLEER. The V and J ends lost 4 bases and 8 bases, in that order; junction bases with no gene match: 10. This CDR3 region has 15 residues. CDR3: CASSLDLTGGRGYTF. Here the CDR3 DNA reads TGCGCCAGCAGCCTAGACCTGACAGGGGGCCGAGGCTACACCTTC.

V and J are TRBV6-5 and TRBJ1-3, with D uncertain. Germline V gene data show CDR1 as MNHEY and CDR2 as SVGAGI. The CDR3 runs to 15 residues. Trimming stripped 8 bases from V and 0 bases from J, with 14 bases between. The CDR3 loop is CASGVGSLSGNTIYF. The CDR3 DNA is TGTGCCAGCGGGGTTGGGAGCCTCTCTGGAAACACCATATATTTT.

The gene calls are TRBV12-3 or TRBV12-4 and TRBJ1-1; D is possibly TRBD1 (6 bases). Between the trimmed V and J ends, which lost 1 base and 7 bases, there was a span of 10 bases. There are 13 residues in the CDR3. CDR3 in DNA: TGTGCCAGCAGTTTAGGGACAGATATTGAAGCTTTCTTT. It is translated as CASSLGTDIEAFF.

Here the CDR3 DNA reads TGCGCCAGCAGCCAAGGGGAAAGTGCGGGTACAGATACGCAGTATTTT. Encoded protein: CASSQGESAGTDTQYF. The gene calls are TRBV4-3 and TRBJ2-3; D perhaps matches TRBD2 (5 bases). Looked up from germline, CDR1 is LGHNA and CDR2 is YSLEER. This CDR3 spans 16 amino acids. V dropped 1 base and J dropped 3 bases, with 14 bases sitting between them.

The chain is built from TRBV7-9 and TRBJ2-7; 9 bases agree with TRBD2. Looked up from germline, CDR1 is SEHNR and CDR2 is FQNEAQ (reference sequence). V lost 5 bases to trimming and J lost 1 base; unmatched junction nucleotides: 12. The CDR3 runs to 17 residues. CDR3 sequence: CASSRAGGPFRSYEQYV. CDR3 nucleotide sequence: TGTGCCAGCAGCCGGGCGGGAGGGCCGTTTCGGTCCTACGAGCAGTACGTC.

The V gene is TRBV28, the J gene TRBJ1-4; TRBD1 matches at 7 bases. The CDR3 totals 18 residues. The trim removed 1 base at V and 0 bases at J, leaving 8 bases unmatched. Per the germline V gene, CDR1 is MDHEN and CDR2 is SYDVKM. The CDR3 DNA is TGTGCCAGCAGTTTATCCGGGACAGCAGTTGCAACTAATGAAAAACTGTTTTTT. It yields the protein CASSLSGTAVATNEKLFF.

The chain is built from TRBV7-8 and TRBJ1-1; TRBD1 aligns across 11 bases. This CDR3 contains 16 residues. Germline CDR1 reads SGHVS; CDR2 reads FQNEAQ. V shed 5 bases and J 0 bases; nucleotides not matched to a gene: 5. CDR3 DNA sequence: TGTGCCAGCAGCCGGACAGGGGGCAAAATGAACACTGAAGCTTTCTTT. This translates into CASSRTGGKMNTEAFF. The whole variable domain, remainder taken from reference TRBV7-8 and TRBJ1-1, is GAGVSQSPRYKVAKRGQDVALRCDPISGHVSLFWYQQALGQGPEFLTYFQNEAQLDKSGLPSDRFFAERPEGSVSTLKIQRTQQEDSAVYLCASSRTGGKMNTEAFFGQGTRLTVV.

The V and J genes are TRBV4-2 and TRBJ2-2; TRBD2 matches 12 bases. V lost 3 bases to trimming and J lost 7 bases; unmatched junction nucleotides: 12. The germline V gene has CDR1 LGHNA and CDR2 YNFKEQ. The CDR3 extends over 18 amino acids. The DNA of the CDR3 is TGTGCCAGCAGCCATAATCTAGCGGGGGGGACGTACGACGGGGAGCTGTTTTTT. Residues: CASSHNLAGGTYDGELFF.

The V call is TRBV27, the J call TRBJ2-7; TRBD2 aligns across 8 bases. There are 16 residues in the CDR3. The germline V gene has CDR1 MNHEY and CDR2 SMNVEV (reference sequence). V gave up 4 bases and J gave up 3 bases; unmatched junction bases: 11. The CDR3 reads CASSSLSGGLHYEQYF. CDR3 nucleotide sequence: TGTGCCAGCAGTTCGCTCAGCGGGGGCCTCCACTACGAGCAGTACTTC.

The CDR3 bases are TGTGCCAGCAGTTACCAATACCGGCCCCCGGGCACTGAAGCTTTCTTT. Translating it yields CASSYQYRPPGTEAFF. The chain uses TRBV6-5 and TRBJ1-1; D uncertain. From germline, CDR1 is MNHEY and CDR2 SVGAGI. Trimming stripped 2 bases from V and 4 bases from J, with 17 bases between. The CDR3 has 16 amino acids.

This chain links TRBV9 with TRBJ2-3; a weak D match, TRBD2 (6 bases). This CDR3 is built from 15 residues. V lost 4 bases and J 3 bases, leaving 15 bases between the germline ends. Germline V gene lookup returns CDR1 SGDLS and CDR2 YYNGEE. CDR3 DNA sequence: TGTGCCAGCAGCCGGGAAACGGGGAGGACAGATACGCAGTATTTT. Translation: CASSRETGRTDTQYF.

This chain uses TRBV14 with TRBJ2-3; 8 bases match TRBD2. J lost 0 bases, V lost 3 bases, and 2 bases had no gene match. CDR1 and CDR2 (germline): SGHDN, FVKESK. There are 15 residues in the CDR3. The CDR3 DNA is TGTGCCAGCAGCCAGAGCGGGGGTAGCACAGATACGCAGTATTTT. The encoded protein is CASSQSGGSTDTQYF.

The rearrangement uses TRBV19 and TRBJ2-2; 9 bases line up with TRBD1. V was pared by 6 bases and J by 4 bases, with 6 bases of the junction left unmatched. This CDR3 is 15 amino acids long. The germline V gene encodes CDR1 LNHDA and CDR2 SQIVND (reference sequence). The CDR3 is CASSTGTGSTGELFF. As DNA, the CDR3 is TGTGCCAGTAGCACCGGGACAGGGAGCACCGGGGAGCTGTTTTTT.

The V and J genes are TRBV28 and TRBJ2-7; 11 bases are shared with TRBD2. The CDR3 sequence is 17 residues long. Germline CDR1 reads MDHEN; CDR2 reads SYDVKM. V lost 1 base and J lost 0; bases outside the gene matches: 5. CDR3 DNA sequence: TGTGCCAGCAGTTTATATACTAGCGGGAGTACCTCCTACGAGCAGTACGTC. Its translation: CASSLYTSGSTSYEQYV.

The chain couples TRBV6-2 or TRBV6-3 to TRBJ2-1, with 9 nucleotides matching TRBD2. This CDR3 has 13 amino acids. In germline, CDR1 is MNHEY, CDR2 SVGEGT. With 6 bases clipped from V and 15 bases from J, the junction kept 12 bases outside the gene matches. CDR3 nucleotides: TGTGCCAGCAGCCTGGGTAGCGGGAGCGGGCCGTTCTTC. Translated, it gives CASSLGSGSGPFF.

J is TRBJ1-4 and V is TRBV7-6; D possibly corresponds to TRBD1 (5 bases). Germline values: CDR1 SGHVS, CDR2 FNYEAQ. Trimming left V 5 bases short and J 0 bases short, with 13 bases between. The CDR3 has 16 residues. CDR3 protein: CASSPRQSATNEKLFF. Written as DNA, the CDR3 is TGTGCCAGCAGCCCGAGACAGTCTGCAACTAATGAAAAACTGTTTTTT.

This chain joins TRBV3-1 (or the pseudogene TRBV3-2) and TRBJ2-5, with 8 nucleotides matching TRBD1. CDR3 length equals 14 residues. Looked up from germline, CDR1 is LGHDT and CDR2 is YNNKEL (reference sequence). With V trimmed by 4 bases and J by 2 bases, 3 bases remained unmatched. Here the CDR3 reads CASSRGQGQETQYF. CDR3 in DNA: TGTGCCAGCAGCCGCGGACAGGGACAAGAGACCCAGTACTTC.

This clone was seen a handful of times. The chain combines TRBV20-1 with TRBJ2-1; no definite D call. Germline V gene sequence: CDR1 DFQATT, CDR2 SNEGSKA (reference sequence). V dropped 3 bases and J dropped 8 bases, with 8 bases sitting between them. The CDR3 sequence is 11 residues long. The CDR3 DNA sequence: TGCAGTGCTAGTTCTGGCTATGAGCAGTTCTTC. This translates into CSASSGYEQFF.

The chain recombines TRBV27 with TRBJ2-3; 10 bases line up with TRBD2. The CDR3 length is 16 residues. Per the germline V gene, CDR1 is MNHEY and CDR2 is SMNVEV (reference sequence). J was trimmed by 6 bases and V by 9 bases; bases with no gene match: 15. CDR3 in amino acids: CASSAYLAGDYDTQYF. The CDR3 DNA reads as TGTGCCAGTAGCGCCTACCTAGCGGGGGATTACGATACGCAGTATTTT.

This clone turned up a few times. The chain has TRBV18 and TRBJ1-1, with TRBD1 as a possible D gene (5 bases). CDR1 is KGHSH and CDR2 is LQKENI in the germline V gene. The CDR3 runs to 15 residues. The germline V and J ends were trimmed by 1 base and 2 bases, with 11 bases remaining between them. As DNA, the CDR3 is TGTGCCAGCTCACCACGGGAGGGGTCAAACACTGAAGCTTTCTTT. Protein product: CASSPREGSNTEAFF. Complete variable domain (other parts from reference TRBV18 and TRBJ1-1): NAGVMQNPRHLVRRRGQEARLRCSPMKGHSHVYWYRQLPEEGLKFMVYLQKENIIDESGMPKERFSAEFPKEGPSILRIQQVVRGDSAAYFCASSPREGSNTEAFFGQGTRLTVV.

As for this clone: Mismatch with germline at one junction end may stem from a read error. The V and J genes are TRBV7-9 and TRBJ2-5; 10 nucleotides agree with TRBD2. This CDR3 is 13 amino acids long. CDR1 and CDR2 from the germline V gene are SEHNR and FQNEAQ (reference sequence). The DNA of the CDR3 is TGTGCCAGCAGCCTAGCGGGAGCGGAGACCCAGTACTTC. Its translation: CASSLAGAETQYF.

The rearrangement links TRBV6-2 or TRBV6-3 to TRBJ1-5; 7 positions match TRBD1. This CDR3 spans 16 amino acids. Germline assignment: CDR1 MNHEY and CDR2 SVGEGT. The J segment lost 5 bases and the V segment lost 4 bases, leaving 11 bases of the junction unmatched. CDR3 bases: TGTGCCAGCAGTTCTAGAGGGGGCTCAATACATCAGCCCCAGCATTTT. Translating gives CASSSRGGSIHQPQHF.